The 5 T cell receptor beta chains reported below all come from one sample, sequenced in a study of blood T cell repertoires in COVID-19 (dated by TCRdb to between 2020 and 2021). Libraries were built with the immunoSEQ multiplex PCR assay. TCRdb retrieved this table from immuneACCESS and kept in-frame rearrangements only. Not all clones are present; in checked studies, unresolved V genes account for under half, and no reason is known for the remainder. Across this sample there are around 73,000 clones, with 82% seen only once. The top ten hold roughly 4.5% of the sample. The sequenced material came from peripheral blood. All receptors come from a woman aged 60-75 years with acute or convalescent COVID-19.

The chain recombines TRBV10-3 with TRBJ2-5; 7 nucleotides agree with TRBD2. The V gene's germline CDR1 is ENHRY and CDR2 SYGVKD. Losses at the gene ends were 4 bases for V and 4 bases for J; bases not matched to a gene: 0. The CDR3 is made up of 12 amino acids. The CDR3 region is CAISGGGETQYF. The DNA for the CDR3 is TGTGCCATCAGTGGGGGGGGAGAGACCCAGTACTTC.

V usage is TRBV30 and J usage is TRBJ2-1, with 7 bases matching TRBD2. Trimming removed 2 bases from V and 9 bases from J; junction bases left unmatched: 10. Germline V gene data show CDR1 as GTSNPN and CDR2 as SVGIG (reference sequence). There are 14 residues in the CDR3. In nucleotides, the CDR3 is TGTGCCTGGAGTATTTGGGGGGGAGGTGGTGAGCAGTTCTTC. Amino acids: CAWSIWGGGGEQFF.

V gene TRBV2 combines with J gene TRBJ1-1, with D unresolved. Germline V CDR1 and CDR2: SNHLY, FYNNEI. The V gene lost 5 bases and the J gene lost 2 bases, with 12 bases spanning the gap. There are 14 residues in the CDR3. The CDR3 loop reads CASSLSYVNTEAFF. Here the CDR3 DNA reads TGTGCCAGCAGTTTGAGCTACGTTAACACTGAAGCTTTCTTT.

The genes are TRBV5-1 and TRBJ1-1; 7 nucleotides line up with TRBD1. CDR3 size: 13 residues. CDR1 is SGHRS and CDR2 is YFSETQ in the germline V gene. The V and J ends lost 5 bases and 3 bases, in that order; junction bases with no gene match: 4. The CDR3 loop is CASRFTGDTEAFF. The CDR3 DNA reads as TGCGCCAGCAGGTTCACAGGGGACACTGAAGCTTTCTTT.

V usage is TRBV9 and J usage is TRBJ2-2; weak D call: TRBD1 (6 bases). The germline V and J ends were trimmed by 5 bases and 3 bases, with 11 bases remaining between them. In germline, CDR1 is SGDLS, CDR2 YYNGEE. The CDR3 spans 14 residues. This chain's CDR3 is CASRSAGDTGELFF. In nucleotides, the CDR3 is TGTGCCAGCAGGTCGGCAGGGGACACCGGGGAGCTGTTTTTT.